This section outlines one T cell receptor beta chain sequence together with its context. This entry is derived from a study of blood T cells in healthy people across ages. Study-level information: Template switching retrieved approximately one barcoded beta molecule for each two T cells.

Germline values: CDR1 SGDLS, CDR2 YYNGEE. Trimming shortened V by 0 bases and J by 0 bases, and 16 bases separated the two germline ends. CDR3 length: 18 residues. A sample-barcoded 5' primer and a J-beta primer mix were used in a second PCR of roughly 6 to 11 cycles. A minimum of 2.5 million CDR3-containing paired-end reads was obtained for each sample. Via MiXCR, TCRdb re-called the 5' RACE reads, giving one row per CDR3 protein. The sample includes 1.5 million to 2 million distinct CDR3 sequences, roughly 30% seen only once; the top ten take around 10%. Researchers isolated at least 6.5 million PBMCs per sample.

V gene TRBV9 combines with J gene TRBJ2-1; either TRBD1 or TRBD2 may fit D (6 bases each). The source material was blood. This TCR was recovered from a woman younger than 45 in good health. CDR3 nucleotides: TGTGCCAGCAGCGTAGTAGAGGGGGGCGATAGCTCCTACAATGAGCAGTTCTTC. This gives the protein CASSVVEGGDSSYNEQFF. Full variable domain (outside the CDR3, taken from reference TRBV9 and TRBJ2-1): DSGVTQTPKHLITATGQRVTLRCSPRSGDLSVYWYQQSLDQGLQFLIQYYNGEERAKGNILERFSAQQFPDLHSELNLSSLELGDSALYFCASSVVEGGDSSYNEQFFGPGTRLTVL.